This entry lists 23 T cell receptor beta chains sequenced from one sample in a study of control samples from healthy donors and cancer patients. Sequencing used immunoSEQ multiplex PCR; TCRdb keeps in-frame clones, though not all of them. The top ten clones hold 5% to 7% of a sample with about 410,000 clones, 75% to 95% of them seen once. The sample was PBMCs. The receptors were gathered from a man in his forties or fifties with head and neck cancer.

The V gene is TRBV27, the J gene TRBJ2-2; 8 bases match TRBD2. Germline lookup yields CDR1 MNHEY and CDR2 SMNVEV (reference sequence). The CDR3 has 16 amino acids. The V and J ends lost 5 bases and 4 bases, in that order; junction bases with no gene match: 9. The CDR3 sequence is CASSPRIGRATGELFF. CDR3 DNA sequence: TGTGCCAGCAGTCCAAGGATCGGGAGGGCCACCGGGGAGCTGTTTTTT.

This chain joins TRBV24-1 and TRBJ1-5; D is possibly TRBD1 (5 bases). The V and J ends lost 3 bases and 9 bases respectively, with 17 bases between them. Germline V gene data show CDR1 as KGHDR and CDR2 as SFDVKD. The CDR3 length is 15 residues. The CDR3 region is CATSDGPGTSPPQHF. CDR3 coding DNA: TGTGCCACCAGTGATGGCCCAGGGACGTCCCCGCCCCAGCATTTT.

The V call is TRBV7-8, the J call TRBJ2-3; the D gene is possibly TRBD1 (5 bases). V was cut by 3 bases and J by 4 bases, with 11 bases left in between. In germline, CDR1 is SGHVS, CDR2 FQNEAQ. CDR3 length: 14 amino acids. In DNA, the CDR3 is TGTGCCAGCAGCTTTGTCCCAGGGCCAGATACGCAGTATTTT. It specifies CASSFVPGPDTQYF. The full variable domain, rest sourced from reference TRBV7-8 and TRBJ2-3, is GAGVSQSPRYKVAKRGQDVALRCDPISGHVSLFWYQQALGQGPEFLTYFQNEAQLDKSGLPSDRFFAERPEGSVSTLKIQRTQQEDSAVYLCASSFVPGPDTQYFGPGTRLTVL.

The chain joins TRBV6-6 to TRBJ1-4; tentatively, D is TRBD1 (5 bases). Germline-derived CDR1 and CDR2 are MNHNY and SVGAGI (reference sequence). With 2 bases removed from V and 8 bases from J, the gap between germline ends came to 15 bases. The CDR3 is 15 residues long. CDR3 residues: CASSYRGQGREKLFF. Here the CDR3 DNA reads TGTGCCAGCAGTTACCGGGGCCAGGGAAGGGAAAAACTGTTTTTT.

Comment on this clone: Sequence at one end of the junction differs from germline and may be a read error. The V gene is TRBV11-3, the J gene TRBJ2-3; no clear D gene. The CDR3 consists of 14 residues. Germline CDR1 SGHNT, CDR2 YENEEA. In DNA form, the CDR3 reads TGTGCCAGCAGCTTATCCCCCCGGGCAGAGACGCAGTATTTT. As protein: CASSLSPRAETQYF.

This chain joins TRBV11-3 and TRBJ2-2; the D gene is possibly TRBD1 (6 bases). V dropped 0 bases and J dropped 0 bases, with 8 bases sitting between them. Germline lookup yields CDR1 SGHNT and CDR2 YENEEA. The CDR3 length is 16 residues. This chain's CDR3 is CASSLDSGANTGELFF. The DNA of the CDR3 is TGTGCCAGCAGCTTAGACTCAGGGGCGAACACCGGGGAGCTGTTTTTT.

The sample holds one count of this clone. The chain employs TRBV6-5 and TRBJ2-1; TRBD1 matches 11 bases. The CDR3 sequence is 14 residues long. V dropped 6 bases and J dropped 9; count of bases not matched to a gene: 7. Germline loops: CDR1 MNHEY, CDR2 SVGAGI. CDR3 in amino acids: CASRLGQGVAEQFF. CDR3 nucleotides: TGTGCCAGCAGGCTGGGACAGGGGGTCGCTGAGCAGTTCTTC.

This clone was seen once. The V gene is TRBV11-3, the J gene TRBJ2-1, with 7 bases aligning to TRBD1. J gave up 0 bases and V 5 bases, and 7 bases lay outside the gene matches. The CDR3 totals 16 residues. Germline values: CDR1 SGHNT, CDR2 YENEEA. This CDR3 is CASSRGQGVSYNEQFF. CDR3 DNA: TGTGCCAGCAGCCGAGGGCAGGGGGTCTCCTACAATGAGCAGTTCTTC. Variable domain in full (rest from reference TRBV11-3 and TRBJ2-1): EAGVVQSPRYKIIEKKQPVAFWCNPISGHNTLYWYLQNLGQGPELLIRYENEEAVDDSQLPKDRFSAERLKGVDSTLKIQPAELGDSAVYLCASSRGQGVSYNEQFFGPGTRLTVL.

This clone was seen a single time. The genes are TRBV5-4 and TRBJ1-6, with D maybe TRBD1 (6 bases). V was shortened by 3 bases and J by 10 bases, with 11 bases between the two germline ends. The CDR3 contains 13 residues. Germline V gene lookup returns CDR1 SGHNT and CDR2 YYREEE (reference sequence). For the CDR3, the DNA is TGTGCCAGCAGCTACAGGGCGGACTCACCCCTCCACTTT. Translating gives CASSYRADSPLHF.

The CDR3 coding sequence is TGTGCCAGTAGCGCAAGTGGACATTCGAACACTGAAGCTTTCTTT. As protein: CASSASGHSNTEAFF. V and J are TRBV19 and TRBJ1-1; a possible D gene is TRBD1 (5 bases). V lost 6 bases, J lost 1 base, and 15 bases lay in between. Germline V gene lookup returns CDR1 LNHDA and CDR2 SQIVND (reference sequence). The CDR3 has 15 amino acids.

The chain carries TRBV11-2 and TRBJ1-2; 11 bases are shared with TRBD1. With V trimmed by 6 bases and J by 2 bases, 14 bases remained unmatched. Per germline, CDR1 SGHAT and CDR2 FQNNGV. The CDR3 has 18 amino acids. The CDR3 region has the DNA TGTGCCAGCAGTTCCGGGACAGGGGGGGCCCGGCGGAACTATGGCTACACCTTC. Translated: CASSSGTGGARRNYGYTF.

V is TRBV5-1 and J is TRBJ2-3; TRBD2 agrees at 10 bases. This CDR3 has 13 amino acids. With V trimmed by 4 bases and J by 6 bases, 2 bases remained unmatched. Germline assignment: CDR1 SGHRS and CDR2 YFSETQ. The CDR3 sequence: CASSEGLADTQYF. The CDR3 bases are TGCGCCAGCAGCGAGGGACTAGCGGATACGCAGTATTTT.

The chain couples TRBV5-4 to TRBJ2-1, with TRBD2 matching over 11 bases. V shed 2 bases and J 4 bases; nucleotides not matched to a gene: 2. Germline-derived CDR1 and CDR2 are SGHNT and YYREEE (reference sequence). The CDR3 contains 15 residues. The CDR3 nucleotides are TGTGCCAGCAGCTTAGGGACTAGCGGTTACAATGAGCAGTTCTTC. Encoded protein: CASSLGTSGYNEQFF.

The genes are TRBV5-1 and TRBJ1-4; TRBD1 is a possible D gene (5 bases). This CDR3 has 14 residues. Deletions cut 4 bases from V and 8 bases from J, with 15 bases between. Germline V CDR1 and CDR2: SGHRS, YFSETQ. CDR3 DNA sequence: TGCGCCAGCAGCACGGACGGGGGAACGGAAAAACTGTTTTTT. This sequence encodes CASSTDGGTEKLFF.

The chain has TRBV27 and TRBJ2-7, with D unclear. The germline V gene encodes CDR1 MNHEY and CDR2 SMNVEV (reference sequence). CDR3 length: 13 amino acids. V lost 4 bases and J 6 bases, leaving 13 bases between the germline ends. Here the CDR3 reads CASSSVVWSEQYF. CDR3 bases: TGTGCCAGCAGTTCCGTGGTATGGAGCGAGCAGTACTTC.

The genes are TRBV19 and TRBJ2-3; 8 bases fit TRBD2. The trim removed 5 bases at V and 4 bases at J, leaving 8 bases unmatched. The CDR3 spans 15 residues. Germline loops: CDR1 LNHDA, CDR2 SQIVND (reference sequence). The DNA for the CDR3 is TGTGCCAGTAGTCCCGGACTAGCCGGCGCAGATACGCAGTATTTT. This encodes CASSPGLAGADTQYF.

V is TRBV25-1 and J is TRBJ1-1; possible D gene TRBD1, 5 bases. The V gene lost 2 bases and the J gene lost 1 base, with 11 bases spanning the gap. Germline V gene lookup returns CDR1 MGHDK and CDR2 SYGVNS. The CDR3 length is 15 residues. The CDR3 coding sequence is TGTGCCAGCAGTGAAGGGGGGGGAACGAACACTGAAGCTTTCTTT. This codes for CASSEGGGTNTEAFF. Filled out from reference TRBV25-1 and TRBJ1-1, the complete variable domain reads EADIYQTPRYLVIGTGKKITLECSQTMGHDKMYWYQQDPGMELHLIHYSYGVNSTEKGDLSSESTVSRIRTEHFPLTLESARPSHTSQYLCASSEGGGTNTEAFFGQGTRLTVV.

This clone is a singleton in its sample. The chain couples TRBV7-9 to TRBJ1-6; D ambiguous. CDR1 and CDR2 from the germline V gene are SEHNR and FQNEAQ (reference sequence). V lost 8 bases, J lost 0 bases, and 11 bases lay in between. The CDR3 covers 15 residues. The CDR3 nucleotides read TGTGCCAGCCAGAGTACTAGCTCCTATAATTCACCCCTCCACTTT. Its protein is CASQSTSSYNSPLHF. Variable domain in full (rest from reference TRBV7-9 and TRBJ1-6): DTGVSQNPRHKITKRGQNVTFRCDPISEHNRLYWYRQTLGQGPEFLTYFQNEAQLEKSRLLSDRFSAERPKGSFSTLEIQRTEQGDSAMYLCASQSTSSYNSPLHFGNGTRLTVT.

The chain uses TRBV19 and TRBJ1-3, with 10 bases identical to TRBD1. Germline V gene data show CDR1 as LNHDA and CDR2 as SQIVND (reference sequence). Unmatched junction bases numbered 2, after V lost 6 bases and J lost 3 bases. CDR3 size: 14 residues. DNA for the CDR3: TGTGCCAGTAGGGGACAGGGGAGTGGAAACACCATATATTTT. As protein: CASRGQGSGNTIYF.

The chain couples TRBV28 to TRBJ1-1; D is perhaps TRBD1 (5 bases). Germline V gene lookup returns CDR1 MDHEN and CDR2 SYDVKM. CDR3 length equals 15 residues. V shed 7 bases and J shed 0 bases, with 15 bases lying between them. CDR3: CASKDWRGLNTEAFF. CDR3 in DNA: TGTGCCAGCAAAGATTGGAGGGGACTGAACACTGAAGCTTTCTTT.

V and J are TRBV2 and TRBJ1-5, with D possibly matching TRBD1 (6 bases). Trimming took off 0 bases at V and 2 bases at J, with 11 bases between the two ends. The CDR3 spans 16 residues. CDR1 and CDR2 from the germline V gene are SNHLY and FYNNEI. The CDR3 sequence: CASSEASRGGNQPQHF. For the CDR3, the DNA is TGTGCCAGCAGTGAAGCGAGCAGGGGTGGCAATCAGCCCCAGCATTTT.

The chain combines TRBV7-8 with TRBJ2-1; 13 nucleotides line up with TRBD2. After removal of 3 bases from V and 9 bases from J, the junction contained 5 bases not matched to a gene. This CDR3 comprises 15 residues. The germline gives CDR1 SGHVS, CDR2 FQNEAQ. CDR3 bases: TGTGCCAGCAGCTTCGGACTAGCGGGAGCCAGTGAGCAGTTCTTC. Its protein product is CASSFGLAGASEQFF.

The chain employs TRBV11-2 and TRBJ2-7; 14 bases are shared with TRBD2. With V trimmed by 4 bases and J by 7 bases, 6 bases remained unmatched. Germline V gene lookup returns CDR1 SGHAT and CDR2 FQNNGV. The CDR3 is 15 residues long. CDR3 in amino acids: CASSYGTSGGEEQYF. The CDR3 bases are TGTGCCAGCAGCTACGGGACTAGCGGGGGAGAAGAGCAGTACTTC.